Shown below are 9 T cell receptor beta chains from a single sample sequenced in a study of blood T cell repertoires in COVID-19. Sequenced by immunoSEQ multiplex PCR; TCRdb stores in-frame clones only, minus some. The data contain hundreds of thousands of clones, 85% to 90% of them singletons. Source material: PBMCs or T cells enriched from blood (not recorded which). The receptors derive from a woman in her forties or fifties who had recovered from COVID-19.

V is TRBV15 and J is TRBJ2-1; perhaps TRBD2 as D (5 bases). The germline CDR1 and CDR2 sequences are LNHNV and YYDKDF (reference sequence). The ends were cut back, 0 bases at V and 10 bases at J, with 10 bases in the middle. The CDR3 extends over 13 amino acids. The CDR3, as DNA: TGTGCCACCAGCAGAGATCGAGGGATCGAGCAGTTCTTC. Residues: CATSRDRGIEQFF.

This sequence joins TRBV27 and TRBJ1-5; 7 nucleotides align to TRBD1. The V and J ends lost 4 bases and 0 bases, in that order; junction bases with no gene match: 3. This CDR3 has 15 residues. CDR1 and CDR2 from the germline V gene are MNHEY and SMNVEV (reference sequence). CDR3 DNA sequence: TGTGCCAGCAGTTCGACAGGGAATAGCAATCAGCCCCAGCATTTT. As protein: CASSSTGNSNQPQHF.

This chain connects TRBV11-1 to TRBJ2-3, with a possible D match to TRBD1 (6 bases). V dropped 0 bases and J dropped 7 bases, with 11 bases sitting between them. The CDR3 runs 14 residues. Germline CDR1 is SGHAT and CDR2 is FQDESV (reference sequence). The CDR3 region is CASSLAMGAYTQYF. The CDR3 coding sequence is TGTGCCAGCAGCTTAGCGATGGGGGCATATACGCAGTATTTT.

The chain joins TRBV28 to TRBJ2-3, with D tentatively TRBD1 (5 bases). The CDR3 is 14 residues long. V was pared by 5 bases and J by 4 bases, with 13 bases between. The V gene's germline CDR1 is MDHEN and CDR2 SYDVKM. As DNA, the CDR3 is TGTGCCAGCAGTGCACAGGACCGAGCAGATACGCAGTATTTT. Protein: CASSAQDRADTQYF.

This clone was seen repeatedly, ten times or more. This chain links TRBV20-1 with TRBJ1-5, with D tentatively TRBD1 (5 bases). Between the trimmed V and J ends, which lost 3 bases and 7 bases, there was a span of 19 bases. The CDR3 is 15 residues long. Germline lookup yields CDR1 DFQATT and CDR2 SNEGSKA (reference sequence). The CDR3 loop reads CSASDPSGGSQPQHF. DNA for the CDR3: TGCAGTGCTAGTGATCCATCGGGGGGGAGCCAGCCCCAGCATTTT.

The genes are TRBV10-3 and TRBJ2-1, with a tentative D call TRBD2 (6 bases). With 3 bases removed from V and 0 bases from J, the gap between germline ends came to 9 bases. The germline gives CDR1 ENHRY, CDR2 SYGVKD. The CDR3 extends over 15 amino acids. CDR3 DNA: TGTGCCATCAGTGAACGAGCGGGCTCCTACAATGAGCAGTTCTTC. Its protein is CAISERAGSYNEQFF.

This chain joins TRBV10-3 and TRBJ1-4, with 7 bases aligning to TRBD1. Germline V gene data show CDR1 as ENHRY and CDR2 as SYGVKD. V was pared by 9 bases and J by 6 bases, with 7 bases of the junction left unmatched. The CDR3 covers 13 residues. The chain's CDR3 is CAIRGRGDEKLFF. CDR3 DNA: TGTGCCATAAGGGGGCGAGGCGATGAAAAACTGTTTTTT.

The J gene is TRBJ2-1, the V gene TRBV27, with 14 nucleotides matching TRBD2. This CDR3 is 16 amino acids long. Germline V gives CDR1 MNHEY, CDR2 SMNVEV (reference sequence). Trimming at V came to 7 bases and at J to 4 bases, leaving 6 bases not matched to a gene. CDR3: CASTARLAGGYNEQFF. CDR3 nucleotides: TGTGCCAGCACCGCCCGACTAGCGGGAGGGTACAATGAGCAGTTCTTC.

The CDR3 is CASSLRVSGNTEAFF. CDR3 DNA sequence: TGTGCCAGCAGCTTACGGGTGTCGGGGAACACTGAAGCTTTCTTT. The rearrangement joins TRBV13 to TRBJ1-1; no clear D. V was pared by 2 bases and J by 1 base, with 11 bases between. The CDR3 has 15 residues. CDR1 and CDR2 from the germline V gene are PRHDT and FYEKMQ (reference sequence). Based on the CDR3 plus reference TRBV13 and TRBJ1-1, the full variable domain is AAGVIQSPRHLIKEKRETATLKCYPIPRHDTVYWYQQGPGQDPQFLISFYEKMQSDKGSIPDRFSAQQFSDYHSELNMSSLELGDSALYFCASSLRVSGNTEAFFGQGTRLTVV.